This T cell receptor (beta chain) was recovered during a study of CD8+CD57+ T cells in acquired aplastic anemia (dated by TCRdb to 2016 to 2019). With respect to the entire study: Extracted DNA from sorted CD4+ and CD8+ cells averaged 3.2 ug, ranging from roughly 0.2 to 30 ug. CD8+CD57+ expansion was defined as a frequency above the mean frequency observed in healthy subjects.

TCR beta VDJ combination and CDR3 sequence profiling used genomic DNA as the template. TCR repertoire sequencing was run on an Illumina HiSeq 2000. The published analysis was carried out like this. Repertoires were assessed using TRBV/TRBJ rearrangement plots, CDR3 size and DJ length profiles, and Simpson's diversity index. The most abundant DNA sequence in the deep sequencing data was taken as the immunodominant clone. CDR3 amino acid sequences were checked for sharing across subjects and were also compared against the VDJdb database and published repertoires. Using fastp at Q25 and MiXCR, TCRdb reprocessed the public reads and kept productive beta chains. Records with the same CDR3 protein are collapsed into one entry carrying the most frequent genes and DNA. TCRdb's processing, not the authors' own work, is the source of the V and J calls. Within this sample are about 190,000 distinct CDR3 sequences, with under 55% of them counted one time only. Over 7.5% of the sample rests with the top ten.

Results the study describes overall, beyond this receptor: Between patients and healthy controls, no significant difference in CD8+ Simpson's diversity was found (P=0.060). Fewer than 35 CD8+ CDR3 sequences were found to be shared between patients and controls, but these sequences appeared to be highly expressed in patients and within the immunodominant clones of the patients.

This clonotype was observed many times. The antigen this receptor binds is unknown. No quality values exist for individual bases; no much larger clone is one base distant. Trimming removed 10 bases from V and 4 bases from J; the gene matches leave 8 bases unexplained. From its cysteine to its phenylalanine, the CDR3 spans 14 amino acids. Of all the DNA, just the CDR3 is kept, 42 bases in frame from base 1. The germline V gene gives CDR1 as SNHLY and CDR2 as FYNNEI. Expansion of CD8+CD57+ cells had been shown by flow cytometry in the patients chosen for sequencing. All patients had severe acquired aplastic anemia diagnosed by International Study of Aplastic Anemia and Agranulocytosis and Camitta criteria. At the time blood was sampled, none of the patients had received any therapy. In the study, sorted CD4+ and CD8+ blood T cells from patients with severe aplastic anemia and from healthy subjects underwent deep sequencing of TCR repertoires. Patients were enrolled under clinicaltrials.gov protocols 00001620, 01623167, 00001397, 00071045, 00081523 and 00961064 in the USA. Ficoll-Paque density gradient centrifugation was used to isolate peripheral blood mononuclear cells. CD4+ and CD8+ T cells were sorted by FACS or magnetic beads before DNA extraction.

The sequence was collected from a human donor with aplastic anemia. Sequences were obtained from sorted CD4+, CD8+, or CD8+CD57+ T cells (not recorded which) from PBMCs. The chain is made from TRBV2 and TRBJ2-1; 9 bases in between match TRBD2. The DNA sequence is TGTGCCACTGCAAAGCTAGCGGGGTACAATGAGCAGTTCTTC. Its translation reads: CATAKLAGYNEQFF.